Given below is one T cell receptor (beta chain) in context. The antigen is undetermined. Profiled with immunoSEQ multiplex PCR; TCRdb holds only in-frame clones, not every one. The sample includes about a million clones, approximately 80% of them seen just once. The record originates from a study of shared clonotypes between healthy human individuals. Study in general: Each donor's CD8 memory used one plate, CD8 naive two, each CD4 subset three.

Both subsets, CD45RA+ naive and CD45RA-negative memory, were split from the CD4+ cells. V was clipped by 6 bases and J by 5 bases, with 11 bases between them. Per the germline V gene, CDR1 is MNHNS and CDR2 is SASEGT. This CDR3 has 12 residues. General study findings and limits: Generation probability values for non-shared clonotypes were lower than those for clonotypes shared by all four donors.

The chain joins TRBV6-1 to TRBJ2-7, with D possibly TRBD1 on 5 matching bases. This TCR was recovered from a man in his late teens or twenties in good health. The source material was memory CD4+ T cells sorted from blood. Subset: CD45RA-negative fraction. The DNA of the CDR3 is TGTGCCAGCAGGCAGGGTAGGAACGAGCAGTACTTC. Translating gives CASRQGRNEQYF.